This T cell receptor beta chain is from a study of blood T cell repertoires in COVID-19. As for the study in general: Samples of COVID-19 (acute and convalescent) were obtained from the United States, Italy and Spain. Nucleic acid was either cDNA or gDNA, and it came from T cells, B-cell-depleted T cells, or PBMCs.

The CDR3 runs 13 residues. Trimming took 5 bases from V and 6 from J, leaving 8 bases between them. The germline V gene encodes CDR1 LGHNT and CDR2 FRNRAP. Authors' processing steps: Estimation of nucleated cell counts was performed using reference gene primer amplification. The table came from immunoSEQ multiplex PCR; TCRdb's copy has only in-frame clones and leaves some out. V, J and clone size reflect that table, while D and trimming were determined from the DNA. Here the sample spans 400,000 to 450,000 clones, 70% to 90% being singletons. Seattle-derived patients entered the study during active infection and were followed longitudinally.

The chain uses TRBV12-5 and TRBJ1-6, with D possibly TRBD1 on 6 matching bases. What was sequenced was peripheral blood. The source of this sequence is a man between 18 and 35 years old with COVID-19, enrolled during active disease. The CDR3: CASGQGINSPLHF. DNA for the CDR3: TGTGCTAGTGGTCAGGGGATTAATTCACCCCTCCACTTT.